This T cell receptor beta chain derives from a study of blood T cell repertoires in COVID-19 (dated by TCRdb to 2019 to 2021). Background on the whole study: Collaborator samples came from the United States, Italy and Spain and covered acute and convalescent phases of COVID-19. The repertoires were released in a freely available public database meant as a resource for research on the immune response to SARS-CoV-2. The material from the prospective study consisted of cDNA or gDNA derived from T cells, B-cell-depleted T cells, or PBMCs. Sample metadata almost always included a de-identified subject ID, COVID-19 status, age in years and sex. Samples were obtained from the ongoing ImmuneRACE study (first 160 participants) and from over 1,000 subjects provided by 6 global collaborators. Where HLA class I and class II types were available, the types were taken from metadata supplied by the sample provider, not from assay-based typing. Subjects who had been exposed to COVID-19, were actively infected with it, or had recovered from it provided the deeply sampled blood TCRbeta repertoires that made up the dataset.

Whole blood was collected in K2EDTA tubes by collaborating institutions according to the institutions' own protocols. For TCRbeta analysis, collaborator samples were shipped as frozen whole blood, as isolated PBMCs, or as DNA extracted from either sample type. The immunoSEQ Assay, a bias-controlled multiplex PCR, was used to amplify TCRbeta CDR3 regions from genomic DNA. The paper's processing steps were these. The number of nucleated cells in each sample was estimated from the amplification of reference gene primers within the assay. To quantify the absolute abundance of each unique TCRbeta CDR3 rearrangement, sequence reads were collapsed and filtered. For each sample, productive Simpson clonality was calculated as the square root of Simpson's diversity index over productive rearrangements. TCRdb stores this immuneACCESS table with in-frame sequences only. Part of the clones is absent; in the studies checked, under half of the shortfall reflects unresolved V genes, and no reason is known for the rest. That table gives V, J and clone size, and the DNA gave D and trimming. The sample table contains about 440,000 clones; only one count was recorded for around 89% of them. 4% to 5.5% of the sample rests with the top ten.

The CDR3, cysteine through phenylalanine, is 18 amino acids long. Only the CDR3 DNA is retained, 54 bases long and in frame from the first base. Germline trimming amounts to 3 bases on V and 7 bases on J, with 12 as the count of junction bases outside the gene matches. Via the germline V gene (reference sequence), CDR1 is DFQATT and CDR2 SNEGSKA. General conclusions and limits of the study: The quantity of clinical and demographic metadata differed by source and by participant and was supplied without curation.

In regard to this clone: This receptor's antigen is unknown. Base-call qualities are not available, and no considerably larger clone is one nucleotide away.

Rearrangement joined TRBV20-1 to TRBJ2-1, with 16 central nucleotides matching TRBD2. The source material was peripheral blood. The TCR comes from a woman under 40 with acute or convalescent COVID-19. This receptor carries the CDR3 CSASTATGTSGGANEQFF. The bases read TGCAGTGCTAGTACCGCGACCGGGACTAGCGGGGGGGCAAATGAGCAGTTCTTC.